This TCR beta chain was observed in a study of human T cells and chemical hapten exposure. Whole-study context: Small discrepancies in pooled library volume mainly accounted for the varying TCR yields per sample.

TCRdb reanalysed the RACE reads using MiXCR and keeps one entry per CDR3 protein. The data show approximately 50,000 distinct CDR3 sequences, approximately 10% seen once. Stated time point: pre-sensitization, week 0. Indicated treatment: therapeutic diphenylcyclopropenone sensitization with weekly scalp DPC. Total RNA came from unfractionated whole blood. The starting material was whole blood, obtained in connection with sensitization to the hapten diphenylcyclopropenone (DPC). The sequence was collected from a woman aged 25 to 39 with alopecia areata. Some clones in this sample may be carry-over from other donors' samples.

CDR3 residues: CASSPLFSRGGDRTQYF. The CDR3, as DNA: TGTGCCAGCAGTCCCCTCTTCTCGCGGGGGGGAGACCGAACGCAGTATTTT. The rearrangement joins TRBV27 to TRBJ2-3, with 9 bases matching TRBD2. Germline V gene lookup returns CDR1 MNHEY and CDR2 SMNVEV (reference sequence). This CDR3 has 17 amino acids. The V segment lost 5 bases and the J segment 9 bases; nucleotides outside the gene matches: 18.